The TCR beta chain described here comes from a study of OX40 agonist ivuxolimab in advanced cancers. Across the whole study: The diagnoses of dose-escalation patients were hepatocellular carcinoma, melanoma, renal cell or head and neck cancer. One patient with hepatocellular carcinoma and two with cutaneous melanoma, three in all, had partial responses. General study results and limits: In the 0.1-3.0 mg/kg groups, partial responders showed among the lowest expansion.

Some clones are missing from TCRdb's copy, which holds only in-frame ones; the method was immunoSEQ multiplex PCR. This sample has tens of thousands of clones; just under 90% occur once, and the top ten carry under 0.65%. V gave up 4 bases and J gave up 4 bases; unmatched junction bases: 4. The CDR3 spans 14 residues. The germline gives CDR1 SQVTM, CDR2 ANQGSEA. Comments on this clone: Its antigen is unidentified.

The sequence was obtained from an adult with an advanced solid tumor such as melanoma, head and neck, liver or kidney cancer. This chain connects TRBV29-1 to TRBJ2-3; 11 bases line up with TRBD2. Sample: CD4+ or CD8+ T cells sorted from blood, taken in a trial of the OX40 agonist ivuxolimab. The CDR3 sequence is CSVVVAGGPDTQYF. As DNA, the CDR3 is TGCAGCGTTGTAGTAGCGGGAGGGCCAGATACGCAGTATTTT.